This entry features one TCR beta chain sequence. The data derive from a study of siplizumab effects on memory and regulatory T cells. The method was immunoSEQ multiplex PCR; TCRdb's version includes in-frame clones alone and lacks a portion of them. The data contain tens of thousands of clones, just over 95% of them singletons. This CDR3 contains 14 residues. V was clipped by 2 bases and J by 0 bases; unmatched bases: 0. The germline V gene has CDR1 SGHNT and CDR2 YENEEA. Unstimulated naive, memory, effector memory and TEMRA subsets from three donor pairs have been sequenced, the authors report. The V and J genes are TRBV11-3 and TRBJ2-7; 8 bases are shared with TRBD1. The sequence came from a human donor in good health. The sequencing sample was made of naive CD8+ T cells sorted from blood. CDR3 nucleotide sequence: TGTGCCAGCAGCTTACAGGGGGCCTCCTACGAGCAGTACTTC. This encodes CASSLQGASYEQYF.